The 21 T cell receptor beta chains below were found in one sample sequenced in a study of T cells after yellow fever vaccination (dated by TCRdb to the late 2010s). What the treatment or condition label conveys for this sample: live attenuated yellow fever vaccine strain. Libraries were constructed by 5' RACE. Sequenced using an Illumina HiSeq 2500. Using fastp at Q25 and MiXCR, TCRdb reprocessed the public reads and kept productive beta chains. Every entry covers one CDR3 protein and lists the most common genes and DNA from its rows. The sample table lists 35,000 to 55,000 distinct CDR3 sequences, about 6.3% of them with a count of one. Less than 11% of the sample rests with the top ten. The sequencing used PBMCs, either bulk or a sorted T-cell subset (CD4+, CD8+, memory, or dextramer-sorted; not recorded which), collected 45 days after the yellow fever booster vaccination. The source of these receptors is a young man who received the YFV17D yellow fever vaccine.

In its sample, this clonotype was seen many times. The chain links TRBV20-1 to TRBJ2-4, with D possibly being TRBD2 (5 bases). The germline gives CDR1 DFQATT, CDR2 SNEGSKA (reference sequence). Trimming cost V 7 bases and J 5 bases, with 18 bases left between them. This CDR3 contains 14 residues. The DNA of the CDR3 is TGCAGTGGTATAGGGAGAGCCGGGGAAAACATTCAGTACTTC. It encodes CSGIGRAGENIQYF.

There are many counts of this clonotype. The rearrangement joins TRBV20-1 to TRBJ1-6; 9 positions match TRBD1. CDR3 length equals 16 residues. Trimming removed 2 bases from V and 10 bases from J; junction bases left unmatched: 12. Germline-derived CDR1 and CDR2 are DFQATT and SNEGSKA (reference sequence). The CDR3 DNA sequence: TGCAGTGCTAGATCTCAGTCCGGGACAGGGTTGTCACCCCTCCACTTT. As protein: CSARSQSGTGLSPLHF.

This clonotype came up many times. This chain links TRBV20-1 with TRBJ2-7, with D uncertain. Germline lookup yields CDR1 DFQATT and CDR2 SNEGSKA (reference sequence). The V and J ends lost 6 bases and 3 bases respectively, with 18 bases between them. CDR3 size: 14 residues. The CDR3 is CSAKPWSSNYEQYF. The CDR3, as DNA: TGCAGTGCCAAGCCCTGGAGTAGCAACTACGAGCAGTACTTC.

The V gene is TRBV11-2, the J gene TRBJ2-7; 9 bases map to TRBD1. Germline assignment: CDR1 SGHAT and CDR2 FQNNGV. Trimming removed 5 bases from V and 3 bases from J; junction bases left unmatched: 5. The CDR3 is made up of 14 amino acids. CDR3 amino acids: CASSPRTGVYEQYF. CDR3 DNA: TGTGCCAGCAGCCCCCGGACAGGGGTCTACGAGCAGTACTTC.

This clonotype was detected a few times. The chain joins TRBV20-1 to TRBJ2-1; 10 positions match TRBD1. CDR3 length: 16 residues. Trimming cost V 0 bases and J 1 base; bases outside gene matches: 3. Germline-derived CDR1 and CDR2 are DFQATT and SNEGSKA (reference sequence). CDR3 amino acids: CSARETGGESYNEQFF. The CDR3 nucleotides are TGCAGTGCTAGAGAGACAGGGGGCGAATCCTACAATGAGCAGTTCTTC.

In its sample, this clonotype was seen many times. The chain carries TRBV12-3 or TRBV12-4 and TRBJ1-3; no definite D call. Trimming stripped 7 bases from V and 0 bases from J, with 13 bases between. The CDR3 runs 15 residues. The CDR3 sequence: CASTFGGFSGNTIYF. DNA for the CDR3: TGTGCCAGCACCTTCGGCGGATTCTCTGGAAACACCATATATTTT.

This clonotype has more than one count but fewer than ten. The chain has TRBV30 and TRBJ2-2; D is unresolved. This CDR3 is built from 12 residues. V was pared by 2 bases and J by 7 bases, with 8 bases between. Germline V gene data show CDR1 as GTSNPN and CDR2 as SVGIG (reference sequence). Written as DNA, the CDR3 is TGTGCCTGGAGTAAGTCGATCGGGGAGCTGTTTTTT. Protein sequence: CAWSKSIGELFF.

This clonotype was seen a single time. The CDR3 sequence: CASSIFQGAETQYF. The CDR3 bases are TGTGCCAGTAGTATATTCCAGGGGGCAGAGACCCAGTACTTC. This chain uses TRBV19 with TRBJ2-5; 8 nucleotides match TRBD1. Germline V gene sequence: CDR1 LNHDA, CDR2 SQIVND (reference sequence). The CDR3 has 14 amino acids. The junction had 3 bases not matched to a gene; V was cut back by 2 bases and J by 4 bases.

The chain employs TRBV6-1 and TRBJ2-1, with TRBD2 as a possible D gene (6 bases). Germline values: CDR1 MNHNS, CDR2 SASEGT. The CDR3 consists of 14 residues. Trimming left V 10 bases short and J 3 bases short, with 16 bases between. DNA for the CDR3: TGTGCCACCGAACGGGACTCAGACTACAATGAGCAGTTCTTC. Protein: CATERDSDYNEQFF.

This clonotype came up many times. The V gene is TRBV7-2, the J gene TRBJ2-5, with D possibly matching TRBD1 (6 bases). Germline V gives CDR1 SGHTA, CDR2 FQGNSA. CDR3 length equals 11 residues. With 6 bases removed from V and 7 bases from J, the gap between germline ends came to 9 bases. CDR3 DNA sequence: TGTGCCAGCAGTCAAGGGGGGACCCAGTACTTC. Its protein product is CASSQGGTQYF. Combining the CDR3 with reference TRBV7-2 and TRBJ2-5 gives the whole variable domain GAGVSQSPSNKVTEKGKDVELRCDPISGHTALYWYRQSLGQGLEFLIYFQGNSAPDKSGLPSDRFSAERTGGSVSTLTIQRTQQEDSAVYLCASSQGGTQYFGPGTRLLVL.

The CDR3 protein is CASSPTGGGTNYGYTF. Written as DNA, the CDR3 is TGTGCCAGCAGCCCCACCGGGGGGGGGACAAACTATGGCTACACCTTC. The gene calls are TRBV12-3 or TRBV12-4 and TRBJ1-2; D might be TRBD1 (6 bases). CDR3 length: 16 residues. Trimming removed 6 bases from V and 2 bases from J, with 19 bases in between.

This clonotype was found many times. This chain joins TRBV12-3 or TRBV12-4 and TRBJ2-1, with D possibly being TRBD2 (6 bases). The length of the CDR3 is 15 residues. Trimming removed 6 bases from V and 9 bases from J, with 21 bases in between. The CDR3: CASSPLGIPGVEQFF. The CDR3 DNA sequence: TGTGCCAGCAGCCCCTTGGGGATACCGGGGGTTGAGCAGTTCTTC.

The table lists this clonotype with a few counts. The genes are TRBV7-2 and TRBJ2-7; TRBD2 agrees at 10 bases. The CDR3 loop spans 15 amino acids. Germline V lookup: CDR1 SGHTA, CDR2 FQGNSA. The V segment lost 0 bases and the J segment 6 bases; nucleotides outside the gene matches: 5. CDR3 in DNA: TGTGCCAGCAGCTTAGCGAGCGGGAGGGCCTCCGAGCAGTACTTC. This translates into CASSLASGRASEQYF.

This clonotype was seen only once. The V gene is TRBV12-3 or TRBV12-4, the J gene TRBJ2-6; the D call may be TRBD1 or TRBD2 (6 bases each). Trimming left V 6 bases short and J 1 base short, with 19 bases between. There are 18 residues in the CDR3. CDR3 nucleotides: TGTGCCAGCAGATCTCGAGGGGGGTTGGCTTCTGGGGCCAACGTCCTGACTTTC. Its translation is CASRSRGGLASGANVLTF.

The V call is TRBV7-4, the J call TRBJ2-2, with D possibly matching TRBD1 (5 bases). V was shortened by 6 bases and J by 2 bases, with 16 bases between the two germline ends. This CDR3 has 16 amino acids. The germline CDR1 and CDR2 sequences are SGHVT and SQSDAQ. For the CDR3, the DNA is TGTGCCAGCAGGTGGCAGGGCCTTCCCAACACCGGGGAGCTGTTTTTT. It specifies CASRWQGLPNTGELFF.

This clonotype has ten or more counts. The chain is built from TRBV5-4 and TRBJ2-2; possibly TRBD2 for D (7 bases). CDR1 SGHNT and CDR2 YYREEE come from the germline V gene (reference sequence). The CDR3 is 15 residues long. Trimming took 2 bases from V and 5 from J, leaving 13 bases between them. CDR3: CASSLGGRGTGELFF. The DNA of the CDR3 is TGTGCCAGCAGCTTAGGTGGGAGGGGGACCGGGGAGCTGTTTTTT.

A remark on this clonotype: Since a much larger clone is just one base distant, this may be a read error. The chain links TRBV7-3 to TRBJ2-1; D unclear. The V gene lost 1 base and the J gene lost 12 bases, with 4 bases spanning the gap. The length of the CDR3 is 10 residues. Germline CDR1 SGHTA, CDR2 FQGTGA. In DNA form, the CDR3 reads TGTGCCAGCAGCTTAAAAGTGCAGTTCTTC. It specifies CASSLKVQFF.

This clonotype has ten or more counts. The chain has TRBV29-1 and TRBJ2-1; TRBD1 might be the D (6 bases). V lost 7 bases and J 4 bases, leaving 8 bases between the germline ends. CDR3 length: 11 amino acids. The V gene's germline CDR1 is SQVTM and CDR2 ANQGSEA. The CDR3 DNA sequence: TGCAGCGGCGGACAGTACAATGAGCAGTTCTTC. Its translation: CSGGQYNEQFF.

This clonotype was seen only a few times. This chain joins TRBV20-1 and TRBJ2-5, with TRBD2 matching over 7 bases. This CDR3 is built from 15 residues. The trim removed 5 bases at V and 5 bases at J, leaving 14 bases unmatched. The V gene's germline CDR1 is DFQATT and CDR2 SNEGSKA (reference sequence). The CDR3: CSARRNAGVRETQYF. CDR3 nucleotides: TGCAGTGCTCGGAGGAATGCGGGAGTTCGGGAGACCCAGTACTTC.

V and J are TRBV11-2 and TRBJ2-3; either TRBD1 or TRBD2 may fit D (5 bases each). V was cut by 4 bases and J by 2 bases, with 13 bases left in between. Germline-derived CDR1 and CDR2 are SGHAT and FQNNGV. The length of the CDR3 is 15 residues. The CDR3: CASSSGPMPTDTQYF. The DNA for the CDR3 is TGTGCCAGCAGCTCGGGGCCCATGCCCACAGATACGCAGTATTTT.

This clonotype came up many times. The chain links TRBV7-9 to TRBJ2-3, with 8 bases matching TRBD2. From germline, CDR1 is SEHNR and CDR2 FQNEAQ (reference sequence). J gave up 2 bases and V 3 bases, and 7 bases lay outside the gene matches. The CDR3 is 16 residues long. The CDR3 coding sequence is TGTGCCAGCAGCTTTAAGGCTAGCGGGCTCACAGATACGCAGTATTTT. Protein sequence: CASSFKASGLTDTQYF.